Listed here is a single T cell receptor (beta chain). Its antigen is unknown. This entry is derived from a study of cytomegalovirus exposure and HLA in healthy donors. At the level of the study: Earlier work reported about 110 million unique TCR beta sequences from 180 million or so T cells.

The PCR ran on 60 Vbeta and 13 Jbeta primers. Assay: immunoSEQ multiplex PCR; the TCRdb copy retains only in-frame clones and omits some. The table has roughly 160,000 clones, approximately 80% seen once. Study-wide results and limits: Most CMV-associated TCR beta chains were later found to appear HLA-restricted. No immune exposure information besides CMV serostatus was available.

In germline, CDR1 is SGHNT, CDR2 YYREEE (reference sequence). This CDR3 comprises 15 residues. Trimming removed 4 bases from V and 5 bases from J; junction bases left unmatched: 2. Sequenced input: PBMCs. This sequence was found in a boy younger than 10 in good health and CMV-seronegative. The V call is TRBV5-4, the J call TRBJ2-1; TRBD2 aligns across 14 bases. Written as DNA, the CDR3 is TGTGCCAGCAGCAAGGGACTAGCGGGGGACAATGAGCAGTTCTTC. Protein product: CASSKGLAGDNEQFF.